These T cell receptor beta chains were read from a single sample in a study of beta chain features in type 1 diabetes. Produced via immunoSEQ multiplex PCR; TCRdb's table is partial and in-frame only. Of some 130,000 clones detected, roughly 10% appear once; the ten largest clones hold 0.75%. Material: central memory CD4+ T cells from blood. The source of these receptors is a man aged 30-40 years with type 1 diabetes. The CDR3 runs from the conserved cysteine through the conserved F or W. D genes are given only for firm matches. The size of a clone is reported for some rows only, either as once, few or many, or as a class for expanded clones.

J gene: TRBJ2-1
V gene: TRBV29-1
D gene: TRBD2
clone size: few
CDR3 protein: CSVATSDEQFF
CDR3 DNA: TGCAGCGTGGCTACTAGCGATGAGCAGTTCTTC

J gene: TRBJ2-1
V gene: TRBV7-3
D gene: TRBD1
clone size: few
CDR3 protein: CASSLTGQGYNEQFF
CDR3 DNA: TGTGCCAGCAGCTTAACGGGACAGGGGTACAATGAGCAGTTCTTC

J gene: TRBJ1-1
V gene: TRBV28
D gene: .
clone size: .
CDR3 protein: CASSSTGNTEAFF
CDR3 DNA: TGTGCCAGCAGTTCCACAGGGAACACTGAAGCTTTCTTT

J gene: TRBJ2-2
V gene: TRBV2
D gene: TRBD1
clone size: few
CDR3 protein: CASRNRGGTGELFF
CDR3 DNA: TGTGCCAGCAGAAACAGGGGTGGGACCGGGGAGCTGTTTTTT

J gene: TRBJ1-1
V gene: TRBV7-9
D gene: .
clone size: few
CDR3 protein: CASSLVSGRVDTEAFF
CDR3 DNA: TGTGCCAGCAGCTTAGTGTCAGGGAGGGTCGACACTGAAGCTTTCTTT

J gene: TRBJ2-5
V gene: TRBV5-4
D gene: TRBD1
clone size: few
CDR3 protein: CASSLEVTGGGETQYF
CDR3 DNA: TGTGCCAGCAGCTTGGAGGTGACAGGGGGAGGAGAGACCCAGTACTTC

J gene: TRBJ2-1
V gene: TRBV5-6
D gene: TRBD2
clone size: few
CDR3 protein: CASSRRGGFDEQFF
CDR3 DNA: TGTGCCAGCAGCCGGCGGGGGGGATTTGATGAGCAGTTCTTC

J gene: TRBJ2-1
V gene: TRBV29-1
D gene: TRBD2
clone size: few
CDR3 protein: CSVMGGVSLLSYNEQFF
CDR3 DNA: TGCAGCGTCATGGGGGGGGTGTCACTCCTCTCCTACAATGAGCAGTTCTTC

J gene: TRBJ1-1
V gene: TRBV25-1
D gene: .
clone size: few
CDR3 protein: CASRVAGGTEAFF
CDR3 DNA: TGTGCCAGCAGGGTCGCGGGGGGCACTGAAGCTTTCTTT

J gene: TRBJ1-5
V gene: TRBV2
D gene: .
clone size: few
CDR3 protein: CASSEALPGGQPQHF
CDR3 DNA: TGTGCCAGCAGTGAAGCGCTTCCAGGAGGGCAGCCCCAGCATTTT

J gene: TRBJ2-5
V gene: TRBV9
D gene: TRBD2
clone size: few
CDR3 protein: CASSVGVAGTQETQYF
CDR3 DNA: TGTGCCAGCAGCGTAGGGGTAGCGGGGACCCAAGAGACCCAGTACTTC

J gene: TRBJ1-6
V gene: TRBV7-2
D gene: .
clone size: .
CDR3 protein: CASSLMRSPLHF
CDR3 DNA: TGTGCCAGCAGCTTAATGCGATCACCCCTCCACTTT

J gene: TRBJ2-1
V gene: TRBV4-3
D gene: .
clone size: few
CDR3 protein: CASSQEPGPGGEQFF
CDR3 DNA: TGCGCCAGCAGCCAAGAGCCGGGACCCGGGGGTGAGCAGTTCTTC

J gene: TRBJ2-3
V gene: TRBV11-2
D gene: TRBD2
clone size: few
CDR3 protein: CASSLGGGADTQYF
CDR3 DNA: TGTGCCAGCAGCTTAGGCGGGGGGGCCGATACGCAGTATTTT

J gene: TRBJ1-2
V gene: TRBV28
D gene: TRBD1
clone size: few
CDR3 protein: CASSPPTGGYGYTF
CDR3 DNA: TGTGCCAGCAGTCCGCCAACAGGGGGGTATGGCTACACCTTC

J gene: TRBJ2-2
V gene: TRBV11-1
D gene: .
clone size: few
CDR3 protein: CASSLSQVFPGELFF
CDR3 DNA: TGTGCCAGCAGCTTATCACAGGTTTTTCCCGGGGAGCTGTTTTTT

J gene: TRBJ2-1
V gene: TRBV18
D gene: TRBD1
clone size: few
CDR3 protein: CASSRLGQGGNEQFF
CDR3 DNA: TGTGCCAGCTCACGACTGGGACAGGGGGGCAATGAGCAGTTCTTC

J gene: TRBJ2-5
V gene: TRBV11-3
D gene: .
clone size: few
CDR3 protein: CASSPDRSRETQYF
CDR3 DNA: TGTGCCAGCAGTCCCGACAGGTCCCGGGAGACCCAGTACTTC

J gene: TRBJ2-1
V gene: TRBV14
D gene: .
clone size: few
CDR3 protein: CASSQDRVGNEQFF
CDR3 DNA: TGTGCCAGCAGCCAAGACAGGGTAGGAAATGAGCAGTTCTTC

J gene: TRBJ2-7
V gene: TRBV4-3
D gene: .
clone size: few
CDR3 protein: CASSQDISPSPTSYEQYF
CDR3 DNA: TGCGCCAGCAGCCAAGATATTTCACCTAGCCCAACCTCCTACGAGCAGTACTTC

J gene: TRBJ1-5
V gene: TRBV29-1
D gene: .
clone size: few
CDR3 protein: CSVRQGNQPQHF
CDR3 DNA: TGCAGCGTACGACAGGGCAATCAGCCCCAGCATTTT

J gene: TRBJ1-2
V gene: TRBV4-1
D gene: TRBD1
clone size: few
CDR3 protein: CASSPLLIARTGDYGYTF
CDR3 DNA: TGCGCCAGCAGCCCACTATTAATTGCCCGGACAGGAGACTATGGCTACACCTTC

J gene: TRBJ2-4
V gene: TRBV30
D gene: TRBD2
clone size: .
CDR3 protein: CAWSAPERGKNIQYF
CDR3 DNA: TGTGCCTGGAGTGCCCCCGAGCGGGGAAAAAACATTCAGTACTTC

J gene: TRBJ2-5
V gene: TRBV7-2
D gene: TRBD2
clone size: .
CDR3 protein: CASSLAGTSGSLAQYF
CDR3 DNA: TGTGCCAGCAGCTTAGCCGGGACTAGCGGGTCCTTAGCCCAGTACTTC

J gene: TRBJ2-3
V gene: TRBV10-1
D gene: TRBD2
clone size: few
CDR3 protein: CASSTQRGATDTQYF
CDR3 DNA: TGCGCCAGCAGCACCCAGCGGGGGGCCACAGATACGCAGTATTTT

J gene: TRBJ2-3
V gene: TRBV7-8
D gene: .
clone size: few
CDR3 protein: CASSLGTNTDTQYF
CDR3 DNA: TGTGCCAGCAGCTTAGGGACTAACACAGATACGCAGTATTTT

J gene: TRBJ1-5
V gene: TRBV6-6
D gene: TRBD1
clone size: few
CDR3 protein: CASNSGDSYQPQHF
CDR3 DNA: TGTGCCAGCAATTCAGGGGACAGCTATCAGCCCCAGCATTTT

J gene: TRBJ1-1
V gene: TRBV7-8
D gene: TRBD1
clone size: few
CDR3 protein: CASSLTGSRPEAFF
CDR3 DNA: TGTGCCAGCAGCTTGACAGGGTCGAGACCTGAAGCTTTCTTT

J gene: TRBJ2-3
V gene: TRBV7-2
D gene: .
clone size: .
CDR3 protein: CASSRGGITDTQYF
CDR3 DNA: TGTGCCAGCAGCCGAGGGGGAATCACAGATACGCAGTATTTT

J gene: TRBJ1-2
V gene: TRBV5-1
D gene: .
clone size: .
CDR3 protein: CASSTQGTYGYTF
CDR3 DNA: TGCGCCAGCAGCACACAGGGTACCTATGGCTACACCTTC

J gene: TRBJ2-1
V gene: TRBV28
D gene: TRBD1
clone size: few
CDR3 protein: CATQGARREQFF
CDR3 DNA: TGTGCCACGCAGGGGGCGCGGCGCGAGCAGTTCTTC

J gene: TRBJ1-1
V gene: TRBV5-1
D gene: TRBD1
clone size: few
CDR3 protein: CASRSSDRDPEAFF
CDR3 DNA: TGCGCCAGCAGATCCTCGGACAGGGACCCTGAAGCTTTCTTT